These 25 T cell receptor beta chains came from one sample sequenced in a study of cytomegalovirus exposure and HLA in healthy donors (dated by TCRdb to about 2017). Library prep was done by the immunoSEQ multiplex PCR assay. TCRdb provides this immuneACCESS table in a form limited to in-frame rearrangements. Some clones are lacking; in checked studies, under half of them reflect an unresolved V gene, and why the rest are absent is not known. The sample contains about 180,000 clones, roughly 85% of them found a single time. The ten most abundant clones make up 16% of the sample. Sequenced sample: PBMCs. The receptors come from a man aged 18-30 years in good health and CMV-seropositive.

This chain joins TRBV11-3 and TRBJ1-2; 10 bases agree with TRBD1. Germline trimming cut 0 bases from V and 8 bases from J; bases unmatched to any gene: 21. This CDR3 is 20 amino acids long. The V gene's germline CDR1 is SGHNT and CDR2 YENEEA. The CDR3 DNA reads as TGTGCCAGCAGCTTAGAGCCACAAGGTGAATTCCGGGACAGGGGATGCGGCTACACCTTC. Translating it yields CASSLEPQGEFRDRGCGYTF. Complete variable domain (other parts from reference TRBV11-3 and TRBJ1-2): EAGVVQSPRYKIIEKKQPVAFWCNPISGHNTLYWYLQNLGQGPELLIRYENEEAVDDSQLPKDRFSAERLKGVDSTLKIQPAELGDSAVYLCASSLEPQGEFRDRGCGYTFGSGTRLTVV.

The chain links TRBV30 to TRBJ2-7, with 7 bases identical to TRBD2. The CDR3 sequence is 14 residues long. V shed 0 bases, J shed 3 bases, and the junction held 5 bases outside the gene matches. The germline CDR1 and CDR2 sequences are GTSNPN and SVGIG (reference sequence). The CDR3 nucleotides are TGTGCCTGGAGTGTCGGGGCGGGAGTCTACGAGCAGTACTTC. It encodes CAWSVGAGVYEQYF.

The chain has TRBV19 and TRBJ1-5; D is unresolved. Germline V gene sequence: CDR1 LNHDA, CDR2 SQIVND (reference sequence). The V gene lost 2 bases and the J gene lost 3 bases, with 8 bases spanning the gap. This CDR3 is 14 amino acids long. In nucleotides, the CDR3 is TGTGCCAGTAGTATACAGAATAACAATCAGCCCCAGCATTTT. Its translation: CASSIQNNNQPQHF.

This clone was recorded once. This chain uses TRBV25-1 with TRBJ1-5; D perhaps matches TRBD1 (5 bases). V lost 5 bases and J lost 0, with 5 bases in between. The CDR3 consists of 13 residues. Germline V lookup: CDR1 MGHDK, CDR2 SYGVNS. CDR3 amino acids: CASSRGSNQPQHF. The CDR3 region has the DNA TGTGCCAGCAGTAGGGGTAGCAATCAGCCCCAGCATTTT.

The rearrangement links TRBV7-2 to TRBJ2-7, with 8 bases that match TRBD1. V shed 5 bases, J shed 4 bases, and the junction held 7 bases outside the gene matches. The CDR3 contains 14 residues. The V gene's germline CDR1 is SGHTA and CDR2 FQGNSA. The CDR3 reads CASSRTTGGYEQYF. CDR3 bases: TGTGCCAGCAGCCGAACCACAGGGGGGTACGAGCAGTACTTC.

V gene TRBV28 combines with J gene TRBJ2-2, with D possibly matching TRBD1 (5 bases). Trimming took 7 bases from V and 6 from J, leaving 12 bases between them. The CDR3 covers 13 residues. Germline CDR1 MDHEN, CDR2 SYDVKM. CDR3 nucleotides: TGTGCCAGCAATTACAGGATCCCCGGGGAGCTGTTTTTT. This encodes CASNYRIPGELFF.

This clone was recorded a few times. The sample contains more than one DNA sequence encoding this CDR3. V is TRBV2 and J is TRBJ2-7; 14 positions agree with TRBD2. Losses at the gene ends were 6 bases for V and 3 bases for J; bases not matched to a gene: 1. The CDR3 covers 14 residues. Germline CDR1 SNHLY, CDR2 FYNNEI. CDR3 coding DNA: TGTGCCAGCAGGGGGACTAGCGGGGGCTACGAGCAGTACTTC. Translated: CASRGTSGGYEQYF.

This clone appeared a few times. V usage is TRBV6-1 and J usage is TRBJ1-2, with D perhaps matching TRBD1 (6 bases). CDR1 and CDR2 (germline): MNHNS, SASEGT. V was pared by 5 bases and J by 1 base, with 14 bases between. CDR3 length: 15 residues. The chain's CDR3 is CASSSRQELNYGYTF. CDR3 sequence (DNA): TGTGCCAGCAGTTCCCGACAGGAACTTAACTATGGCTACACCTTC.

The chain joins TRBV10-2 to TRBJ1-1; 7 nucleotides align to TRBD1. The CDR3 has 13 amino acids. CDR1 is WSHSY and CDR2 is SAAADI in the germline V gene. The junction had 5 bases not matched to a gene; V was cut back by 5 bases and J by 5 bases. CDR3 sequence reads: CASSTGVYTEAFF. The CDR3 DNA reads as TGCGCCAGCAGTACAGGGGTTTATACTGAAGCTTTCTTT.

A word on this clone: One end of the junction is discordant with germline, which a read error may explain. V and J are TRBV7-7 and TRBJ2-5; D might be TRBD2 (6 bases). This CDR3 is built from 17 residues. CDR1 SSHAT and CDR2 FNYEAQ come from the germline V gene (reference sequence). The CDR3 reads CASSLEAAAGPGETQYF. The CDR3 coding sequence is TGTGCTAGCAGCTTAGAGGCGGCAGCGGGTCCCGGAGAGACCCAGTACTTC. The full variable domain, its missing parts supplied by reference TRBV7-7 and TRBJ2-5, is GAGVSQSPRYKVTKRGQDVTLRCDPISSHATLYWYQQALGQGPEFLTYFNYEAQPDKSGLPSDRFSAERPEGSISTLTIQRTEQRDSAMYRCASSLEAAAGPGETQYFGPGTRLLVL.

V gene TRBV28 combines with J gene TRBJ1-2, with D possibly being TRBD1 (6 bases). The CDR3 has 14 residues. V lost 3 bases and J lost 6, with 14 bases in between. The V gene's germline CDR1 is MDHEN and CDR2 SYDVKM. In DNA, the CDR3 is TGTGCCAGCAGTTTTCAACCGGGACATGATGGCTACACCTTC. This gives the protein CASSFQPGHDGYTF.

The chain couples TRBV11-2 to TRBJ2-1; D is ambiguous. This CDR3 has 14 amino acids. The germline CDR1 and CDR2 sequences are SGHAT and FQNNGV. V was cut by 0 bases and J by 3 bases, with 6 bases left in between. The CDR3 reads CASSLERYYNEQFF. In DNA, the CDR3 is TGTGCCAGCAGCTTAGAGCGATACTACAATGAGCAGTTCTTC.

This clone was observed a single time. The rearrangement links TRBV5-4 to TRBJ1-2; TRBD1 might be the D (5 bases). The germline gives CDR1 SGHNT, CDR2 YYREEE (reference sequence). V lost 0 bases and J 4 bases, leaving 10 bases between the germline ends. This CDR3 region has 14 residues. Written as DNA, the CDR3 is TGTGCCAGCAGCTTGGGGGGAGGGACCTATGGCTACACCTTC. Its protein product is CASSLGGGTYGYTF.

This chain joins TRBV27 and TRBJ1-1, with D maybe TRBD1 (6 bases). The CDR3 length is 15 residues. Trimming cost V 6 bases and J 3 bases, with 17 bases left between them. Germline V lookup: CDR1 MNHEY, CDR2 SMNVEV (reference sequence). Here the CDR3 reads CASRGLTGSDTEAFF. The CDR3, as DNA: TGTGCCAGCAGGGGACTAACAGGGTCTGACACTGAAGCTTTCTTT.

This clone was seen just once. The chain joins TRBV5-1 to TRBJ2-3; D is unclear. Deletions cut 4 bases from V and 2 bases from J, with 11 bases between. CDR1 is SGHRS and CDR2 is YFSETQ in the germline V gene. The CDR3 runs 14 residues. The CDR3 region is CASSLGLSTDTQYF. The CDR3, as DNA: TGCGCCAGCAGCCTGGGTCTTTCCACAGATACGCAGTATTTT.

The gene calls are TRBV7-9 and TRBJ2-5; D might be TRBD2 (5 bases). Trimming removed 5 bases at V and 7 bases at J, with 23 bases between. The CDR3 has 16 residues. Per germline, CDR1 SEHNR and CDR2 FQNEAQ (reference sequence). CDR3 protein: CASSHPRSSEGGTQYF. In nucleotides, the CDR3 is TGTGCCAGCAGCCACCCTCGGAGTAGCGAAGGAGGGACCCAGTACTTC.

The chain has TRBV5-6 and TRBJ1-2, with D tentatively TRBD1 (6 bases). The V and J ends lost 5 bases and 4 bases respectively, with 12 bases between them. The CDR3 loop spans 13 amino acids. The germline CDR1 and CDR2 sequences are SGHDT and YYEEEE. CDR3 nucleotides: TGTGCCAGCAGTCAGGACAGTGTCTATGGCTACACCTTC. Translated, it gives CASSQDSVYGYTF.

The V call is TRBV6-5, the J call TRBJ2-1; maybe TRBD2 (5 bases). Per germline, CDR1 MNHEY and CDR2 SVGAGI. Trimming left V 5 bases short and J 3 bases short, with 8 bases between. The CDR3 is 13 residues long. Here the CDR3 DNA reads TGTGCCAGCAGTCCAGGACTCTACAATGAGCAGTTCTTC. As protein: CASSPGLYNEQFF.

The rearrangement uses TRBV6-1 and TRBJ2-1; 7 bases line up with TRBD1. Trimming removed 1 base from V and 6 bases from J; junction bases left unmatched: 15. Germline V gene data show CDR1 as MNHNS and CDR2 as SASEGT. This CDR3 region has 18 residues. CDR3 nucleotide sequence: TGTGCCAGCAGTGAAGTACTGGAAGGGGGCAGTCTAATCAATGAGCAGTTCTTC. Amino acids: CASSEVLEGGSLINEQFF.

This chain uses TRBV18 with TRBJ2-5; 7 bases are shared with TRBD2. The CDR3 has 15 amino acids. Germline CDR1 is KGHSH and CDR2 is LQKENI. The V and J ends lost 0 bases and 0 bases, in that order; junction bases with no gene match: 1. CDR3 in amino acids: CASSPPGGYQETQYF. The CDR3 nucleotides are TGTGCCAGCTCACCACCGGGAGGGTACCAAGAGACCCAGTACTTC.

The V and J genes are TRBV5-1 and TRBJ1-1; D may be TRBD1 (5 bases). The CDR3 has 14 amino acids. Germline CDR1 and CDR2: SGHRS and YFSETQ. The V end lost 4 bases, the J end lost 1 base, and 11 bases lay between the germline ends. DNA for the CDR3: TGCGCCAGCAGCAGCGGCGGGACGAACACTGAAGCTTTCTTT. Its protein product is CASSSGGTNTEAFF.

V gene TRBV13 combines with J gene TRBJ1-1, with D tentatively TRBD1 (6 bases). The CDR3 sequence is 18 residues long. From germline, CDR1 is PRHDT and CDR2 FYEKMQ (reference sequence). The germline V and J ends were trimmed by 1 base and 0 bases, with 18 bases remaining between them. The CDR3 loop is CASSLEGHPAGLNTEAFF. The CDR3 DNA reads as TGTGCCAGCAGCTTAGAGGGACACCCGGCTGGACTGAACACTGAAGCTTTCTTT.

The chain uses TRBV28 and TRBJ2-1; D gene uncertain. Germline lookup yields CDR1 MDHEN and CDR2 SYDVKM. CDR3 length: 13 amino acids. V was clipped by 5 bases and J by 8 bases, with 13 bases between them. Written as DNA, the CDR3 is TGTGCCAGCAGTCCGCCCTCGGCGGATGAGCAGTTCTTC. Its protein is CASSPPSADEQFF. The variable domain in full, with the rest retrieved from reference TRBV28 and TRBJ2-1, is DVKVTQSSRYLVKRTGEKVFLECVQDMDHENMFWYRQDPGLGLRLIYFSYDVKMKEKGDIPEGYSVSREKKERFSLILESASTNQTSMYLCASSPPSADEQFFGPGTRLTVL.

The V and J genes are TRBV18 and TRBJ1-5; 8 positions match TRBD1. CDR1 and CDR2 from the germline V gene are KGHSH and LQKENI. The CDR3 has 17 residues. V was clipped by 5 bases and J by 0 bases; unmatched bases: 9. The CDR3 is CASSGDTGGNSNQPQHF. DNA of the CDR3: TGTGCCAGCTCAGGGGATACAGGGGGTAATAGCAATCAGCCCCAGCATTTT.

V gene TRBV28 combines with J gene TRBJ1-2, with TRBD1 identical over 7 bases. Trimming took 5 bases from V and 8 from J; bases not matched to a gene: 11. The germline CDR1 and CDR2 sequences are MDHEN and SYDVKM. CDR3 length equals 14 residues. The DNA for the CDR3 is TGTGCCAGCAGTCCGACAGGGCCCCAATGGGGCTACACCTTC. This encodes CASSPTGPQWGYTF.